One and the same sample provided the 30 T cell receptor beta chains below, sequenced in a study of T cell responses to AZD1222 COVID-19 vaccine. TCRdb keeps only in-frame clones here, not all; method: immunoSEQ multiplex PCR. The sample yields 95,000 to 100,000 clones, 89% seen once. The sequenced sample was peripheral blood, obtained on day 0 of AZD1222 vaccination. Receptors originate from an adult in good health.

The chain links TRBV3-1 (or the pseudogene TRBV3-2) to TRBJ2-1, with D possibly TRBD1 on 6 matching bases. Trimming shortened V by 4 bases and J by 12 bases, and 19 bases separated the two germline ends. The germline V gene encodes CDR1 LGHDT and CDR2 YNNKEL (reference sequence). The CDR3 has 14 residues. CDR3 region: CASSPSGTRWVQFF. The CDR3 nucleotides read TGTGCCAGCAGCCCAAGTGGGACAAGGTGGGTGCAGTTCTTC.

V usage is TRBV2 and J usage is TRBJ2-3; 7 positions match TRBD1. The V gene's germline CDR1 is SNHLY and CDR2 FYNNEI. The CDR3 is made up of 16 amino acids. The V and J ends lost 2 bases and 3 bases, in that order; junction bases with no gene match: 8. CDR3 amino acids: CASSEPPAGGTDTQYF. CDR3 in DNA: TGTGCCAGCAGTGAACCCCCCGCAGGGGGAACAGATACGCAGTATTTT.

This chain connects TRBV6-5 to TRBJ1-4, with D possibly being TRBD1 (5 bases). The ends were cut back, 10 bases at V and 3 bases at J, with 12 bases in the middle. CDR1 is MNHEY, CDR2 SVGAGI, per germline. The CDR3 has 13 amino acids. CDR3 loop: CATLGGPNEKLFF. The DNA for the CDR3 is TGTGCCACCTTGGGGGGTCCTAATGAAAAACTGTTTTTT.

This chain joins TRBV19 and TRBJ2-7; weak D call: TRBD1 (6 bases). Germline lookup yields CDR1 LNHDA and CDR2 SQIVND (reference sequence). The CDR3 runs to 13 residues. The ends were cut back, 6 bases at V and 3 bases at J, with 12 bases in the middle. The CDR3 loop is CASSGQGRYEQYF. CDR3 nucleotides: TGTGCCAGTAGCGGGCAGGGGCGCTACGAGCAGTACTTC.

This chain connects TRBV6-2 or TRBV6-3 to TRBJ1-1, with TRBD1 matching over 7 bases. The length of the CDR3 is 16 residues. Germline trimming cut 2 bases from V and 6 bases from J; bases unmatched to any gene: 12. CDR1 is MNHEY, CDR2 SVGEGT, per germline. DNA of the CDR3: TGTGCCAGCAGTTACCAGGCAGGGGGTATCGAGGCTGAAGCTTTCTTT. It is translated as CASSYQAGGIEAEAFF.

V gene TRBV5-1 combines with J gene TRBJ2-2; D remains ambiguous. Germline CDR1 reads SGHRS; CDR2 reads YFSETQ. This CDR3 contains 16 residues. The V end was cut by 2 bases, the J end by 0 bases, with 11 bases between. CDR3 coding DNA: TGCGCCAGCAGCTTATTTACTGGAACGAACACCGGGGAGCTGTTTTTT. Amino acids: CASSLFTGTNTGELFF.

The genes are TRBV2 and TRBJ2-7; D gene uncertain. Trimming left V 4 bases short and J 3 bases short, with 4 bases between. Germline loops: CDR1 SNHLY, CDR2 FYNNEI. The CDR3 length is 11 residues. CDR3 sequence: CASSVHYEQYF. The DNA for the CDR3 is TGTGCCAGCAGTGTGCACTACGAGCAGTACTTC.

The CDR3 protein is CASSSSAGSPIRNQPQHF. CDR3 DNA: TGTGCCAGCAGCTCCTCGGCGGGTAGCCCGATCCGCAATCAGCCCCAGCATTTT. The V gene is TRBV5-5, the J gene TRBJ1-5, with D hard to call. Germline CDR1 reads SGHKS; CDR2 reads YYEKEE (reference sequence). CDR3 length: 18 amino acids. V was trimmed by 3 bases and J by 2 bases, leaving 21 bases between them.

The J gene is TRBJ1-1, the V gene TRBV5-1; D perhaps matches TRBD1 (5 bases). This CDR3 contains 13 residues. Germline values: CDR1 SGHRS, CDR2 YFSETQ. Trimming took 0 bases from V and 7 from J, leaving 10 bases between them. The CDR3 nucleotides are TGCGCCAGCAGCTTGGCACAGAGGGGTGAAGCTTTCTTT. Translation: CASSLAQRGEAFF.

The J gene is TRBJ2-4, the V gene TRBV6-2 or TRBV6-3, with D perhaps TRBD2 (6 bases). The germline V and J ends were trimmed by 2 bases and 7 bases, with 15 bases remaining between them. CDR1 is MNHEY, CDR2 SVGEGT, per germline. The CDR3 is 15 amino acids. The CDR3 region has the DNA TGTGCCAGCAGTTACGTGGGGGGATATCCCAACATTCAGTACTTC. It encodes CASSYVGGYPNIQYF.

In its sample, this clone was seen once. The J gene is TRBJ1-1, the V gene TRBV5-4; D remains ambiguous. Deletions cut 1 base from V and 1 base from J, with 8 bases between. This CDR3 contains 14 residues. Germline CDR1 reads SGHNT; CDR2 reads YYREEE (reference sequence). The DNA for the CDR3 is TGTGCCAGCAGCTTGTCCGGACGGAACACTGAAGCTTTCTTT. It encodes CASSLSGRNTEAFF.

This sequence joins TRBV7-2 and TRBJ2-1, with D unclear. Germline V gene sequence: CDR1 SGHTA, CDR2 FQGNSA. V was pared by 6 bases and J by 3 bases, with 15 bases between. The CDR3 covers 15 residues. CDR3: CASRLALERYNEQFF. In nucleotides, the CDR3 is TGTGCCAGCAGGCTCGCTTTGGAGCGCTACAATGAGCAGTTCTTC. The full variable domain, in which reference TRBV7-2 and TRBJ2-1 provide the parts outside the CDR3, is GAGVSQSPSNKVTEKGKDVELRCDPISGHTALYWYRQSLGQGLEFLIYFQGNSAPDKSGLPSDRFSAERTGGSVSTLTIQRTQQEDSAVYLCASRLALERYNEQFFGPGTRLTVL.

The chain joins TRBV14 to TRBJ2-5; unclear D gene. The CDR3 contains 13 residues. Germline CDR1 and CDR2: SGHDN and FVKESK. Trimming pared 4 bases from V and 1 base from J, leaving 7 bases between. CDR3 DNA sequence: TGTGCCAGCAGCCCTATGATCCAAGAGACCCAGTACTTC. Translating gives CASSPMIQETQYF.

The J gene is TRBJ2-7, the V gene TRBV3-1 (or the pseudogene TRBV3-2), with 7 nucleotides matching TRBD1. Germline V lookup: CDR1 LGHDT, CDR2 YNNKEL (reference sequence). V was pared by 4 bases and J by 5 bases, with 5 bases of the junction left unmatched. The CDR3 loop spans 13 amino acids. In nucleotides, the CDR3 is TGTGCCAGCAGCCTCGGACAGGCGGACGAGCAGTACTTC. This gives the protein CASSLGQADEQYF.

V gene TRBV10-3 combines with J gene TRBJ1-1, with D uncertain. The CDR3 consists of 12 residues. The V end was cut by 3 bases, the J end by 10 bases, with 12 bases between. Looked up from germline, CDR1 is ENHRY and CDR2 is SYGVKD. CDR3 bases: TGTGCCATCAGTGATCCCCCGGGCGGAGCTTTCTTT. Protein: CAISDPPGGAFF.

The chain joins TRBV7-9 to TRBJ1-4, with 8 bases aligning to TRBD1. CDR1 is SEHNR, CDR2 FQNEAQ, per germline (reference sequence). The CDR3 has 14 residues. Trimming took 1 base from V and 5 from J; bases not matched to a gene: 0. The DNA of the CDR3 is TGTGCCAGCAGCTTAGACAGGGGGAATGAAAAACTGTTTTTT. As protein: CASSLDRGNEKLFF.

This sequence joins TRBV19 and TRBJ1-2; D ambiguous. V gave up 3 bases and J gave up 3 bases, with 8 bases separating them. The CDR3 consists of 13 residues. CDR1 and CDR2 (germline): LNHDA, SQIVND (reference sequence). In DNA form, the CDR3 reads TGTGCCAGTAGTATCGGCCCGGACTATGGCTACACCTTC. It translates to CASSIGPDYGYTF.

As to this clone: A junction end diverges from the germline sequence, so it may reflect a read error. DNA for the CDR3: TGTGCTAGCAGCTTAGCCCCGGGGACTAGCGGGGGGGGGCTGGCTAGCACAGATACGCAGTATTTT. Translating gives CASSLAPGTSGGGLASTDTQYF. The V gene is TRBV7-7, the J gene TRBJ2-3, with 16 nucleotides matching TRBD2. The CDR3 length is 22 residues. Germline CDR1 and CDR2: SSHAT and FNYEAQ (reference sequence).

This chain uses TRBV6-6 with TRBJ1-5; the D is unclear. The CDR3 extends over 15 amino acids. The V gene lost 8 bases and the J gene lost 3 bases, with 17 bases spanning the gap. Germline V gives CDR1 MNHNY, CDR2 SVGAGI (reference sequence). In DNA form, the CDR3 reads TGTGCCAGCGGGCAGACGACGGAAACCAATCAGCCCCAGCATTTT. Translating it yields CASGQTTETNQPQHF.

The DNA of the CDR3 is TGCAGCCCGAGGACAGGTGACTACGAGCAGTACTTC. Its protein product is CSPRTGDYEQYF. The chain links TRBV29-1 to TRBJ2-7; 7 bases match TRBD1. The CDR3 consists of 12 residues. Germline V gene sequence: CDR1 SQVTM, CDR2 ANQGSEA. V was pared by 8 bases and J by 3 bases, with 7 bases of the junction left unmatched.

This clone has just a few counts. The rearrangement joins TRBV5-1 to TRBJ2-7; 9 bases map to TRBD2. CDR3 length equals 14 residues. The germline V gene has CDR1 SGHRS and CDR2 YFSETQ. Trimming took 2 bases from V and 0 from J; bases not matched to a gene: 0. The CDR3 DNA reads TGCGCCAGCAGCTTTAGCGGGGGCTCCTACGAGCAGTACTTC. It codes for CASSFSGGSYEQYF.

The rearrangement joins TRBV4-2 to TRBJ2-7; D not certain. The CDR3 loop spans 15 amino acids. Deletions cut 4 bases from V and 2 bases from J, with 15 bases between. CDR1 and CDR2 from the germline V gene are LGHNA and YNFKEQ. The CDR3: CASSLSDQATYEQYF. CDR3 nucleotide sequence: TGTGCCAGCAGCCTGTCGGACCAGGCAACCTACGAGCAGTACTTC.

The genes are TRBV2 and TRBJ1-3; D gene uncertain. Looked up from germline, CDR1 is SNHLY and CDR2 is FYNNEI. There are 12 residues in the CDR3. The V end was cut by 3 bases, the J end by 3 bases, with 3 bases between. The DNA of the CDR3 is TGTGCCAGCAGTGATGTTGGAAACACCATATATTTT. This translates into CASSDVGNTIYF.

This chain uses TRBV11-2 with TRBJ1-3; D perhaps matches TRBD1 (5 bases). The germline V gene encodes CDR1 SGHAT and CDR2 FQNNGV. V was pared by 5 bases and J by 0 bases, with 8 bases between. There are 14 residues in the CDR3. CDR3 amino acids: CASSVGRSGNTIYF. The CDR3 DNA follows: TGTGCCAGCAGCGTGGGGCGCTCTGGAAACACCATATATTTT. The variable domain in full, with the rest retrieved from reference TRBV11-2 and TRBJ1-3, is EAGVAQSPRYKIIEKRQSVAFWCNPISGHATLYWYQQILGQGPKLLIQFQNNGVVDDSQLPKDRFSAERLKGVDSTLKIQPAKLEDSAVYLCASSVGRSGNTIYFGEGSWLTVV.

The chain joins TRBV7-8 to TRBJ1-2; 9 positions match TRBD1. The germline V gene has CDR1 SGHVS and CDR2 FQNEAQ. J gave up 3 bases and V 5 bases, and 4 bases lay outside the gene matches. This CDR3 region has 14 residues. CDR3 in DNA: TGTGCCAGCAGCCCAGGGACAGGGCACTATGGCTACACCTTC. It translates to CASSPGTGHYGYTF. Full variable domain (missing parts from reference TRBV7-8 and TRBJ1-2): GAGVSQSPRYKVAKRGQDVALRCDPISGHVSLFWYQQALGQGPEFLTYFQNEAQLDKSGLPSDRFFAERPEGSVSTLKIQRTQQEDSAVYLCASSPGTGHYGYTFGSGTRLTVV.

This rearrangement joins TRBV11-2 to TRBJ1-1; tentative D call: TRBD1 (5 bases). CDR3 size: 12 residues. Germline CDR1 is SGHAT and CDR2 is FQNNGV. The V and J ends lost 1 base and 13 bases respectively, with 13 bases between them. The CDR3 bases are TGTGCCAGCAGCTTAGGTGGGGAAAGGGGTTTCTTT. As protein: CASSLGGERGFF.

The chain has TRBV7-3 and TRBJ2-7; D remains ambiguous. From germline, CDR1 is SGHTA and CDR2 FQGTGA. The CDR3 totals 16 residues. The V gene lost 5 bases and the J gene lost 5 bases, with 22 bases spanning the gap. CDR3 loop: CASSLGPPESGHEQYF. The DNA of the CDR3 is TGTGCCAGCAGCCTAGGACCCCCGGAATCAGGTCACGAGCAGTACTTC.

The J gene is TRBJ2-1, the V gene TRBV30, with D maybe TRBD1 (5 bases). The CDR3 runs 13 residues. The V and J ends lost 3 bases and 6 bases respectively, with 12 bases between them. From germline, CDR1 is GTSNPN and CDR2 SVGIG (reference sequence). The CDR3, as DNA: TGTGCCTGGAGGGGAATGACAGTCAATGAGCAGTTCTTC. Encoded protein: CAWRGMTVNEQFF.

This sequence joins TRBV25-1 and TRBJ1-2, with a weak D call TRBD1 (5 bases). The germline CDR1 and CDR2 sequences are MGHDK and SYGVNS. V was cut by 5 bases and J by 4 bases, with 11 bases left in between. This CDR3 is 13 amino acids long. Here the CDR3 reads CASSWSGSYGYTF. As DNA, the CDR3 is TGTGCCAGCAGTTGGTCAGGGTCCTATGGCTACACCTTC.

The chain employs TRBV30 and TRBJ2-3, with D maybe TRBD2 (7 bases). Per the germline V gene, CDR1 is GTSNPN and CDR2 is SVGIG (reference sequence). The CDR3 totals 16 residues. The germline V and J ends were trimmed by 5 bases and 2 bases, with 20 bases remaining between them. The CDR3 nucleotides are TGTGCCTGGTCACAGAGTGGGGGGGGACACACAGATACGCAGTATTTT. It is translated as CAWSQSGGGHTDTQYF.